What follows are 7 T cell receptor beta chains derived from one specimen sequenced in a study of cytomegalovirus exposure and HLA in healthy donors. The PCR contained 60 Vbeta and 13 Jbeta primers. The method was immunoSEQ multiplex PCR; TCRdb's version includes in-frame clones alone and lacks a portion of them. The repertoire holds about 69,000 clones, with less than 70% as singletons. Sequencing input: PBMCs. These receptor sequences come from a woman in her twenties or thirties in good health and CMV-seronegative.

This rearrangement joins TRBV27 to TRBJ1-2; 9 bases fit TRBD1. With V trimmed by 6 bases and J by 6 bases, 2 bases remained unmatched. CDR3 size: 12 residues. The germline gives CDR1 MNHEY, CDR2 SMNVEV (reference sequence). The CDR3 nucleotides read TGTGCCAGCAGACAGGGGGCGGATGGCTACACCTTC. This translates into CASRQGADGYTF.

This sequence joins TRBV5-6 and TRBJ1-6; D is unclear. The CDR3 length is 14 residues. CDR1 is SGHDT and CDR2 is YYEEEE in the germline V gene. V shed 4 bases and J shed 8 bases, with 13 bases lying between them. The CDR3 DNA is TGTGCCAGCAGCGGTTTTGCCGGGGATTCACCCCTCCACTTT. Its protein product is CASSGFAGDSPLHF.

V is TRBV10-3 and J is TRBJ1-4; perhaps TRBD1 as D (5 bases). The germline V gene has CDR1 ENHRY and CDR2 SYGVKD. The CDR3 is 13 amino acids. Deletions cut 8 bases from V and 8 bases from J, with 15 bases between. This chain's CDR3 is CAIRSGEGEKLFF. The CDR3 DNA reads TGTGCCATCCGGTCGGGGGAGGGCGAAAAACTGTTTTTT.

This clone was detected a few times. This sequence joins TRBV25-1 and TRBJ1-4; 8 bases are a match to TRBD1. The germline V gene has CDR1 MGHDK and CDR2 SYGVNS. V dropped 4 bases and J dropped 8; count of bases not matched to a gene: 6. This CDR3 region has 14 residues. CDR3 sequence reads: CASSVWDRNEKLFF. For the CDR3, the DNA is TGTGCCAGCAGTGTGTGGGACAGGAACGAAAAACTGTTTTTT.

The chain uses TRBV9 and TRBJ1-5; D possibly corresponds to TRBD1 (5 bases). Germline CDR1 is SGDLS and CDR2 is YYNGEE. CDR3 size: 15 residues. V gave up 0 bases and J gave up 5 bases, with 12 bases separating them. In DNA form, the CDR3 reads TGTGCCAGCAGCGTAGAGGGCAGGGAACATCAGCCCCAGCATTTT. This sequence encodes CASSVEGREHQPQHF.

This rearrangement joins TRBV25-1 to TRBJ2-3, with 7 bases identical to TRBD1. The CDR3 sequence is 15 residues long. Trimming removed 1 base from V and 0 bases from J; junction bases left unmatched: 1. CDR1 and CDR2 from the germline V gene are MGHDK and SYGVNS. As DNA, the CDR3 is TGTGCCAGCAGTGAATCAGGGGGAAGCACAGATACGCAGTATTTT. Translated: CASSESGGSTDTQYF.

The rearrangement links TRBV7-2 to TRBJ1-3; possible D gene TRBD1, 6 bases. Germline assignment: CDR1 SGHTA and CDR2 FQGNSA. This CDR3 is built from 14 residues. V lost 6 bases and J 4 bases, leaving 13 bases between the germline ends. The CDR3 protein is CASRLRQEGNTIYF. The CDR3, as DNA: TGTGCCAGCAGGCTACGACAGGAGGGAAACACCATATATTTT.